This paragraph reports one T cell receptor beta chain. Time point described: pretreatment peripheral blood. Locally advanced or metastatic urothelial carcinoma was diagnosed in the patients. These data belong to a study of PD-L1 blockade in urothelial cancer. Overall study context: Male patients with bladder-origin urothelial cancer numbered about 85% of the roughly 29. It was at 3 weeks (second dose) and 6 weeks after treatment start that blood was analyzed.

Every PCR received spiked-in synthetic TCR analog templates. Using immunoSEQ multiplex PCR, the repertoire was profiled, and TCRdb retains in-frame clones only, with some absent. The data contain 50,000 to 75,000 clones, approximately 78% of them seen just once; the ten biggest clones take up roughly 1.6%. The receptor comes from a man in his sixties or seventies with urothelial cancer. The specimen was PBMCs, collected around atezolizumab (anti-PD-L1) treatment.

Here the CDR3 DNA reads TGTGCCAGCAGCGTACCGGGACTAGCGGGAGGCACGGGGACCGGGGAGCTGTTTTTT. Its translation is CASSVPGLAGGTGTGELFF. V is TRBV7-9 and J is TRBJ2-2; 15 bases fit TRBD2. The CDR3 runs to 19 residues. Germline trimming cut 5 bases from V and 5 bases from J; bases unmatched to any gene: 12. Germline CDR1 is SEHNR and CDR2 is FQNEAQ (reference sequence).